This entry lists 7 T cell receptor beta chains sequenced from one sample in a study of T cells in Graves' hyperthyroidism and ophthalmopathy. RNA transcripts provided the source from which TCR beta CDR3 regions were amplified. HTBI primers drove first-round RT-PCR of the TCR CDR3. TCRdb independently ran MiXCR on the multiplex PCR reads; one entry per CDR3 protein. The table shows under 450,000 distinct CDR3 sequences, with about a sixth occurring only once. The sequenced sample was blood. All receptors derive from a woman in her twenties or thirties with Graves' hyperthyroidism that later progressed to Graves' ophthalmopathy.

This clonotype has only one observation. The V and J genes are TRBV12-3 or TRBV12-4 and TRBJ2-7, with 11 positions matching TRBD2. V lost 5 bases and J lost 6; bases outside the gene matches: 12. This CDR3 spans 16 amino acids. CDR3 region: CASSASGTSGSGEQYF. In DNA, the CDR3 is TGTGCCAGCAGTGCATCCGGGACTAGCGGATCGGGCGAGCAGTACTTC.

This clonotype was observed many times. This sequence joins TRBV28 and TRBJ1-4, with D maybe TRBD1 (5 bases). This CDR3 region has 18 residues. Germline V gives CDR1 MDHEN, CDR2 SYDVKM. The V gene lost 5 bases and the J gene lost 6 bases, with 25 bases spanning the gap. The CDR3 nucleotides are TGTGCCAGCAGTCCATATATCCCCTGGGGCTCGGAATATGAAAAACTGTTTTTT. Encoded protein: CASSPYIPWGSEYEKLFF.

The chain employs TRBV6-2 or TRBV6-3 and TRBJ2-3; 12 nucleotides agree with TRBD2. Germline CDR1 and CDR2: MNHEY and SVGEGT. CDR3 length: 20 amino acids. With V trimmed by 3 bases and J by 1 base, 14 bases remained unmatched. The CDR3 DNA is TGTGCCAGCAGTTATTCGACTAGCGGGGGAGCTCTGGGGGGCACAGATACGCAGTATTTT. It is translated as CASSYSTSGGALGGTDTQYF.

This clonotype was detected only a few times. J is TRBJ2-2 and V is TRBV27; D is undetermined. Trimming removed 2 bases at V and 9 bases at J, with 10 bases between. The CDR3 has 13 residues. Germline values: CDR1 MNHEY, CDR2 SMNVEV (reference sequence). Written as DNA, the CDR3 is TGTGCCAGCAGTTTAGGGAAGAGGCGGGAGCTGTTTTTT. This encodes CASSLGKRRELFF.

This chain uses TRBV5-1 with TRBJ2-7; D is uncertain. Trimming took 0 bases from V and 2 from J, leaving 12 bases between them. Per the germline V gene, CDR1 is SGHRS and CDR2 is YFSETQ. The CDR3 sequence is 15 residues long. The CDR3 region has the DNA TGCGCCAGCAGCTTGGCGGAACCTACTACCTACGAGCAGTACTTC. It translates to CASSLAEPTTYEQYF.

This clonotype was recorded at least ten times. This chain connects TRBV9 to TRBJ2-7; D is uncertain. The germline CDR1 and CDR2 sequences are SGDLS and YYNGEE. Trimming removed 0 bases at V and 5 bases at J, with 15 bases between. The CDR3 covers 15 residues. The CDR3 loop reads CASSVAQDPRDEQYF. CDR3 nucleotides: TGTGCCAGCAGCGTAGCTCAGGACCCTCGCGACGAGCAGTACTTC.

The table lists this clonotype with many counts. This chain links TRBV30 with TRBJ2-2, with 7 nucleotides matching TRBD1. The germline gives CDR1 GTSNPN, CDR2 SVGIG (reference sequence). CDR3 length equals 15 residues. V was clipped by 0 bases and J by 3 bases; unmatched bases: 4. CDR3 nucleotide sequence: TGTGCCTGGAGTGTACCTGGGACAGACACCGGGGAGCTGTTTTTT. Translation: CAWSVPGTDTGELFF.